The clone carrying this T cell receptor beta chain was seen a single time. This record comes from a study of blood T cell repertoires in COVID-19. V trimming: 0 bases; J trimming: 3 bases; junction bases outside the gene matches: 4. CDR3 length equals 17 residues. Germline loops: CDR1 LGHDT, CDR2 YNNKEL (reference sequence). Libraries were prepared by immunoSEQ multiplex PCR; TCRdb keeps only in-frame clonotypes and omits some of them. The sample has about 64,000 clones; 70% to 90% are singletons. The rearrangement links TRBV3-1 (or the pseudogene TRBV3-2) to TRBJ2-1; 11 bases line up with TRBD2. The receptor comes from a man between 65 and 85 years old with acute or convalescent COVID-19. Sequenced material: peripheral blood. CDR3 in amino acids: CASSQDLGTSGYNEQFF. CDR3 nucleotides: TGTGCCAGCAGCCAAGACTTAGGGACTAGCGGCTACAATGAGCAGTTCTTC.